This entry concerns a single T cell receptor beta chain. The antigen remains unidentified. This sample is drawn from a study of naive and memory T cell subsets. Both TRBC1 and TRBC2 were covered by a beta constant-region primer of two equimolar oligonucleotides. Ligated cDNA was amplified by four rounds of PCR with nested alpha and beta constant-region primers and SP2. One entry per CDR3 protein, called by TCRdb with MiXCR from the UMI-ligation and nested PCR reads. The data hold 95,000 to 110,000 distinct CDR3 sequences, with approximately 15% observed a single time. This CDR3 is built from 14 residues. V lost 4 bases and J lost 3; bases outside the gene matches: 5. Findings and limits, study-wide: Especially in CD8 cells, naive repertoires contained a few larger clonotypes, possibly CD45RA-re-expressing memory cells.

Overnight CMV lysate stimulation of fresh PBMCs defined donor CMV status by CD4+ IFNgamma. The V call is TRBV12-3 or TRBV12-4, the J call TRBJ1-1; 7 nucleotides agree with TRBD1. The material sequenced was naive CD8+ T cells from blood. This TCR was sampled from a human donor in good health. The DNA for the CDR3 is TGTGCCAGCAGTTACGACAGGGAGGACACTGAAGCTTTCTTT. Translating it yields CASSYDREDTEAFF.